The source of this T cell receptor beta chain is a study of blood T cell repertoires in COVID-19. Overall study: Sample material is recorded as cDNA or gDNA derived from T cells, B-cell-depleted T cells, or PBMCs.

Per the original methods: Amplified reference gene primers provided the basis for estimating nucleated cell counts. Profiled with immunoSEQ multiplex PCR; TCRdb holds only in-frame clones, not every one. The V and J calls and the clone size are those of that table, but D and trimming were determined from the DNA. The profile shows 120,000 or so clones, around 89% of them singletons. Sequencing was done on a sample of peripheral blood. The source of this sequence is a man between 50 and 59 years old with acute or convalescent COVID-19.

CDR3 DNA: TGCGCCAGCAGTCAAACTGGGCATGAGCAGTTCTTC. Amino acid sequence: CASSQTGHEQFF. The J gene is TRBJ2-1, the V gene TRBV23-1; D gene unclear. TRBV23-1 falls under the ORF class, with uncertain function. The CDR3 has 12 amino acids. The V end was cut by 2 bases, the J end by 8 bases, with 7 bases between.